This paragraph reports one T cell receptor (beta chain). This sample stems from a study of shared clonotypes between healthy human individuals. The CDR3 contains 13 residues. Germline V CDR1 and CDR2: MNHNY, SVGAGI (reference sequence). The V segment lost 6 bases and the J segment 3 bases; nucleotides outside the gene matches: 1. Using immunoSEQ multiplex PCR, the repertoire was profiled, and TCRdb retains in-frame clones only, with some absent. The profile covers some 470,000 clones, with around 78% appearing a single time and 10% to 15% taken by the ten largest. Sequencing input: PBMCs. The V gene is TRBV6-6, the J gene TRBJ2-5, with 10 bases fitting TRBD1. This receptor was identified in a woman aged 40 to 55 in good health. Some clones in this sample may be carry-over from other donors' samples. The CDR3: CASRGQGKETQYF. For the CDR3, the DNA is TGTGCCAGCAGGGGACAGGGGAAAGAGACCCAGTACTTC.